The 24 T cell receptor beta chains listed next were all sequenced from one sample in a study of blood T cell repertoires in COVID-19. Using immunoSEQ multiplex PCR, the repertoire was profiled, and TCRdb retains in-frame clones only, with some absent. Counted here are roughly 250,000 clones, approximately 79% occurring once; the ten biggest clones make up roughly 4%. The sample comprised peripheral blood. The receptors derive from a woman between 35 and 50 years old with active or convalescent COVID-19.

The rearrangement uses TRBV11-3 and TRBJ2-3, with D perhaps TRBD2 (7 bases). The CDR3 is 15 residues long. The germline V gene has CDR1 SGHNT and CDR2 YENEEA. V lost 0 bases, J lost 6 bases, and 13 bases lay in between. The CDR3 coding sequence is TGTGCCAGCAGCTTAGAGGGGGGGGCCTCGGATACGCAGTATTTT. Amino acids: CASSLEGGASDTQYF.

The chain employs TRBV4-1 and TRBJ1-3; the D gene is possibly TRBD1 (6 bases). The length of the CDR3 is 18 residues. Trimming removed 4 bases from V and 0 bases from J, with 19 bases in between. Germline values: CDR1 MGHRA, CDR2 YSYEKL. CDR3 amino acids: CASSRHWAGQSSGNTIYF. Here the CDR3 DNA reads TGCGCCAGCAGCCGCCACTGGGCAGGACAGAGCTCTGGAAACACCATATATTTT.

The J gene is TRBJ2-3, the V gene TRBV7-9; TRBD2 matches 9 bases. Germline CDR1 SEHNR, CDR2 FQNEAQ (reference sequence). The CDR3 runs to 16 residues. Germline trimming cut 5 bases from V and 5 bases from J; bases unmatched to any gene: 11. The CDR3 nucleotides read TGTGCCAGCAGCCACAGCGGGGGGATATTCTTAGATACGCAGTATTTT. Translating it yields CASSHSGGIFLDTQYF.

The V call is TRBV6-5, the J call TRBJ2-2; D may be TRBD1 (6 bases). Trimming took 6 bases from V and 6 from J, leaving 11 bases between them. CDR3 length equals 13 residues. The V gene's germline CDR1 is MNHEY and CDR2 SVGAGI. The CDR3 here is CASSWKGAGELFF. The CDR3 nucleotides are TGTGCCAGCAGCTGGAAGGGGGCCGGGGAGCTGTTTTTT.

V usage is TRBV6-5 and J usage is TRBJ2-5; no firm D call. V shed 10 bases and J shed 5 bases, with 14 bases lying between them. The V gene's germline CDR1 is MNHEY and CDR2 SVGAGI. The CDR3 is 12 amino acids. For the CDR3, the DNA is TGTGCCATTAGTCGAGTCGGGGAGACCCAGTACTTC. The encoded protein is CAISRVGETQYF.

This clone showed up just once. The chain has TRBV16 and TRBJ1-1; weak D call: TRBD1 (6 bases). This CDR3 spans 17 amino acids. Germline assignment: CDR1 KGHSY and CDR2 FQNENV. The V gene lost 1 base and the J gene lost 1 base, with 16 bases spanning the gap. The CDR3 bases are TGTGCCAGCAGCCAATTTGGCGGCAGGGGTGGGAACACTGAAGCTTTCTTT. It translates to CASSQFGGRGGNTEAFF.

The chain combines TRBV5-1 with TRBJ1-1; D possibly corresponds to TRBD1 (5 bases). Germline-derived CDR1 and CDR2 are SGHRS and YFSETQ. The CDR3 sequence is 14 residues long. The V end lost 5 bases, the J end lost 2 bases, and 13 bases lay between the germline ends. The CDR3 DNA follows: TGCGCCAGCAGTGAGACAGCTCGAAACACTGAAGCTTTCTTT. It specifies CASSETARNTEAFF.

This clone occurred a few times. V is TRBV19 and J is TRBJ2-1; 11 nucleotides line up with TRBD2. Germline loops: CDR1 LNHDA, CDR2 SQIVND (reference sequence). The CDR3 is made up of 15 amino acids. Trimming took 5 bases from V and 7 from J; bases not matched to a gene: 7. CDR3 sequence (DNA): TGTGCCAGTAGTGTCGGGACTAGCGGTACAAATGAGCAGTTCTTC. This encodes CASSVGTSGTNEQFF.

The genes are TRBV4-1 and TRBJ1-5; 7 bases fit TRBD1. Germline V CDR1 and CDR2: MGHRA, YSYEKL. Trimming cost V 0 bases and J 5 bases; bases outside gene matches: 7. This CDR3 comprises 16 residues. For the CDR3, the DNA is TGCGCCAGCAGCCAAGAGGATCTAACAGGGGATCAGCCCCAGCATTTT. Its translation is CASSQEDLTGDQPQHF.

This clone occurred many times. The chain links TRBV12-3 or TRBV12-4 to TRBJ2-7; 7 nucleotides align to TRBD1. V lost 5 bases, J lost 3 bases, and 1 base stayed unmatched. The CDR3 contains 12 residues. CDR3 sequence: CASSGDSYEQYV. The CDR3, as DNA: TGTGCCAGCAGTGGGGACAGCTACGAGCAGTACGTC.

J is TRBJ2-7 and V is TRBV7-9; perhaps TRBD2 as D (6 bases). Germline assignment: CDR1 SEHNR and CDR2 FQNEAQ (reference sequence). The CDR3 extends over 16 amino acids. The V and J ends lost 6 bases and 0 bases respectively, with 18 bases between them. The CDR3 sequence: CASSQGAGLFSYEQYF. CDR3 coding DNA: TGTGCCAGCAGTCAAGGGGCGGGACTCTTCTCCTACGAGCAGTACTTC. Filled out from reference TRBV7-9 and TRBJ2-7, the complete variable domain reads DTGVSQNPRHKITKRGQNVTFRCDPISEHNRLYWYRQTLGQGPEFLTYFQNEAQLEKSRLLSDRFSAERPKGSFSTLEIQRTEQGDSAMYLCASSQGAGLFSYEQYFGPGTRLTVT.

The chain is built from TRBV5-5 and TRBJ2-5, with TRBD1 identical over 10 bases. CDR3 size: 15 residues. J gave up 1 base and V 1 base, and 1 base lay outside the gene matches. Per the germline V gene, CDR1 is SGHKS and CDR2 is YYEKEE (reference sequence). The CDR3 DNA reads as TGTGCCAGCAGCTTGCGGACAGGGGGCCAAGAGACCCAGTACTTC. It codes for CASSLRTGGQETQYF.

V is TRBV7-2 and J is TRBJ1-2; 7 nucleotides line up with TRBD1. The germline V gene has CDR1 SGHTA and CDR2 FQGNSA. This CDR3 region has 17 residues. The trim removed 6 bases at V and 0 bases at J, leaving 13 bases unmatched. CDR3 nucleotides: TGTGCCAGCAGTTTAACCCCGACTCAGGGGGCTAACTATGGCTACACCTTC. Translating it yields CASSLTPTQGANYGYTF.

This chain links TRBV30 with TRBJ1-6, with D perhaps matching TRBD1 (6 bases). In germline, CDR1 is GTSNPN, CDR2 SVGIG (reference sequence). Trimming shortened V by 2 bases and J by 11 bases, and 16 bases separated the two germline ends. This CDR3 is 14 amino acids long. Written as DNA, the CDR3 is TGTGCCTGGAGTATAACAGGGCTAGAGGCACCCCTCCACTTT. The encoded protein is CAWSITGLEAPLHF.

This rearrangement joins TRBV5-4 to TRBJ2-1; D may be TRBD1 (7 bases). CDR3 length equals 15 residues. V was cut by 0 bases and J by 8 bases, with 15 bases left in between. Germline CDR1 SGHNT, CDR2 YYREEE (reference sequence). The CDR3 DNA sequence: TGTGCCAGCAGCTTGGCCCAGGGGGGCCGGTATGAGCAGTTCTTC. This gives the protein CASSLAQGGRYEQFF.

This clone was observed a few times. V gene TRBV18 combines with J gene TRBJ1-5; TRBD1 matches 11 bases. The V gene end was trimmed by 3 bases and the J gene end by 3 bases; junction bases not matched to a gene: 4. There are 16 residues in the CDR3. Germline V gene data show CDR1 as KGHSH and CDR2 as LQKENI. The CDR3 sequence: CASSPGTGGTNQPQHF. The CDR3 bases are TGTGCCAGCTCACCGGGGACAGGGGGGACCAATCAGCCCCAGCATTTT.

This clone was observed a few times. CDR3 DNA sequence: TGTGCCAGCAGCGACAGGGTCGGAAATTCACCCCTCCACTTT. Encoded protein: CASSDRVGNSPLHF. V gene TRBV7-9 combines with J gene TRBJ1-6; 7 bases are shared with TRBD1. There are 14 residues in the CDR3. Germline lookup yields CDR1 SEHNR and CDR2 FQNEAQ (reference sequence). V shed 5 bases and J 7 bases; nucleotides not matched to a gene: 5.

The genes are TRBV24-1 and TRBJ2-5; D unresolved. The CDR3 totals 13 residues. CDR1 KGHDR and CDR2 SFDVKD come from the germline V gene. With 5 bases removed from V and 5 bases from J, the gap between germline ends came to 11 bases. CDR3 DNA: TGTGCCACCAGTGTTCGACATACGGAGACCCAGTACTTC. It is translated as CATSVRHTETQYF.

The V gene is TRBV2, the J gene TRBJ2-4, with D maybe TRBD1 (7 bases). The V gene's germline CDR1 is SNHLY and CDR2 FYNNEI. CDR3 length: 14 amino acids. The V end was cut by 6 bases, the J end by 0 bases, with 9 bases between. Here the CDR3 reads CASRQGGAKNIQYF. CDR3 DNA sequence: TGTGCCAGCAGGCAGGGGGGAGCCAAAAACATTCAGTACTTC.

The chain links TRBV11-2 to TRBJ1-4; 11 bases are a match to TRBD1. With 4 bases clipped from V and 3 bases from J, the junction kept 7 bases outside the gene matches. Per germline, CDR1 SGHAT and CDR2 FQNNGV. CDR3 length: 17 residues. The CDR3 region has the DNA TGTGCCAGCAGCTCAGGGACAGGGGGTCGCTCTAATGAAAAACTGTTTTTT. This translates into CASSSGTGGRSNEKLFF.

This clone occurred once. This chain links TRBV11-3 with TRBJ1-3; a weak D match, TRBD1 (5 bases). CDR3 length equals 18 residues. Trimming removed 2 bases at V and 0 bases at J, with 17 bases between. Germline V gene sequence: CDR1 SGHNT, CDR2 YENEEA. CDR3 in amino acids: CASSLRGVQNSSGNTIYF. CDR3 sequence (DNA): TGTGCCAGCAGCTTACGGGGGGTCCAGAATAGCTCTGGAAACACCATATATTTT.

CDR3 sequence reads: CASSQEVAAGELFF. The CDR3 region has the DNA TGTGCCAGCAGCCAAGAAGTTGCAGCCGGGGAGCTGTTTTTT. This sequence joins TRBV3-1 (or the pseudogene TRBV3-2) and TRBJ2-2; unclear D gene. This CDR3 comprises 14 residues. The V gene lost 0 bases and the J gene lost 6 bases, with 8 bases spanning the gap. The germline gives CDR1 LGHDT, CDR2 YNNKEL (reference sequence).

This clone was counted once. The J gene is TRBJ2-2, the V gene TRBV11-3; perhaps TRBD2 as D (6 bases). Germline V gene lookup returns CDR1 SGHNT and CDR2 YENEEA. The CDR3 covers 15 residues. Trimming took off 4 bases at V and 4 bases at J, with 13 bases between the two ends. CDR3 loop: CASSSHGEVTGELFF. The CDR3 coding sequence is TGTGCCAGCAGCTCCCACGGGGAGGTCACCGGGGAGCTGTTTTTT.

The V call is TRBV5-1, the J call TRBJ2-2, with D possibly TRBD2 on 5 matching bases. V lost 4 bases and J 5 bases, leaving 18 bases between the germline ends. The CDR3 runs 16 residues. Germline CDR1 reads SGHRS; CDR2 reads YFSETQ. The CDR3 DNA sequence: TGCGCCAGCAGCCTAGGGCCAACTGGAGGAACCGGGGAGCTGTTTTTT. As protein: CASSLGPTGGTGELFF.